This note documents a single TCR beta chain sequence. In the source study's methods: Counts of nucleated cells, estimated from reference gene primer amplification, were obtained. Sequencing used immunoSEQ multiplex PCR; TCRdb keeps in-frame clones, though not all of them. V, J and clone size reflect that table, while D and trimming were determined from the DNA. Found here are about 53,000 clones, 86% of them singletons; the top ten hold less than 3%. This sample stems from a study of blood T cell repertoires in COVID-19. This CDR3 contains 17 residues. Germline CDR1 and CDR2: MNHEY and SMNVEV (reference sequence). The ends lost 10 bases at V and 2 bases at J; junction bases unmatched: 16.

The genes are TRBV27 and TRBJ2-1, with 8 bases matching TRBD2. The sequencing input was peripheral blood. The origin of this receptor is a man aged 80 or over with acute or convalescent COVID-19. The CDR3 loop is CAIGGAGAPGAYNEQFF. The CDR3 DNA sequence: TGTGCCATAGGGGGAGCGGGGGCCCCGGGAGCCTACAATGAGCAGTTCTTC.